This entry describes one TCR beta chain. Its antigen is unknown. In making TCR beta libraries, quantitative 5'-RACE with molecular barcodes was used. TCRdb ran MiXCR on the 5' RACE reads and lists one entry per CDR3 protein. The sample lists some 300,000 distinct CDR3 sequences; less than 25% were seen once. The data stem from a study of CD8 T cells in ankylosing spondylitis. Points from the study as a whole: Reportedly, disease-linked clones are significantly enriched in ankylosing spondylitis patients' matched synovial fluid.

The germline V and J ends were trimmed by 1 base and 3 bases, with 7 bases remaining between them. The CDR3 loop spans 14 amino acids. CDR1 SEHNR and CDR2 FQNEAQ come from the germline V gene (reference sequence). J is TRBJ1-5 and V is TRBV7-9; D unclear. The sequence came from a female donor with ankylosing spondylitis or in good health (not recorded which). Sequenced sample: blood, either unsorted or a sorted T cell fraction (not recorded which). The CDR3 reads CASSLGGTNQPQHF. CDR3 in DNA: TGTGCCAGCAGCTTAGGCGGCACCAATCAGCCCCAGCATTTT.